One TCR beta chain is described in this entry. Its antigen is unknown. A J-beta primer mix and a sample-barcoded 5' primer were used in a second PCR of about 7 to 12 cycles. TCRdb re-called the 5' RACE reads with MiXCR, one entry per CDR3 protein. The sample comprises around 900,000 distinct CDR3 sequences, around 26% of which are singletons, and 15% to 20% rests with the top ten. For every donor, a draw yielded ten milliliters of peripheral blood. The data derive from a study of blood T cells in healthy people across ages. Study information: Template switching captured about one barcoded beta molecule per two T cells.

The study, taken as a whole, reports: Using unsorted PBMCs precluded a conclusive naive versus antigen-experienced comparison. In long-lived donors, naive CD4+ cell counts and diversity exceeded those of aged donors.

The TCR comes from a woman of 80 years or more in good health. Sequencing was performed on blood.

The CDR3 loop is CAISELRLAGGAYEQYF. DNA for the CDR3: TGTGCCATCAGTGAGTTGAGGCTAGCGGGAGGGGCCTACGAGCAGTACTTC. This chain uses TRBV10-3 with TRBJ2-4, with 12 bases identical to TRBD2. The DNA end favors TRBJ2-7, so the J call may be wrong. Germline-derived CDR1 and CDR2 are ENHRY and SYGVKD. The CDR3 loop spans 17 amino acids.